What follows are 2 T cell receptor beta chains derived from one specimen sequenced in a study of blood T cell repertoires in COVID-19. Produced via immunoSEQ multiplex PCR; TCRdb's table is partial and in-frame only. The sample has 300,000 to 350,000 clones; roughly 89% are singletons. The sample comprised peripheral blood. Receptors originate from a woman aged 60-75 years with COVID-19, enrolled during active disease.

This clone was counted a single time. J is TRBJ2-1 and V is TRBV7-3; 7 bases map to TRBD1. V dropped 3 bases and J dropped 3; count of bases not matched to a gene: 8. The CDR3 is 16 residues long. Germline V lookup: CDR1 SGHTA, CDR2 FQGTGA. The chain's CDR3 is CASSLGVTGVYNEQFF. CDR3 nucleotide sequence: TGTGCCAGCAGCTTGGGGGTCACAGGGGTCTACAATGAGCAGTTCTTC.

The V call is TRBV5-1, the J call TRBJ1-4, with no clear D. V lost 4 bases and J 7 bases, leaving 11 bases between the germline ends. The CDR3 is made up of 13 amino acids. Germline V lookup: CDR1 SGHRS, CDR2 YFSETQ. Here the CDR3 reads CASSQNRGEKLFF. CDR3 DNA sequence: TGCGCCAGCAGCCAAAATCGGGGTGAAAAACTGTTTTTT. The full variable domain, completed using reference TRBV5-1 and TRBJ1-4, is KAGVTQTPRYLIKTRGQQVTLSCSPISGHRSVSWYQQTPGQGLQFLFEYFSETQRNKGNFPGRFSGRQFSNSRSEMNVSTLELGDSALYLCASSQNRGEKLFFGSGTQLSVL.